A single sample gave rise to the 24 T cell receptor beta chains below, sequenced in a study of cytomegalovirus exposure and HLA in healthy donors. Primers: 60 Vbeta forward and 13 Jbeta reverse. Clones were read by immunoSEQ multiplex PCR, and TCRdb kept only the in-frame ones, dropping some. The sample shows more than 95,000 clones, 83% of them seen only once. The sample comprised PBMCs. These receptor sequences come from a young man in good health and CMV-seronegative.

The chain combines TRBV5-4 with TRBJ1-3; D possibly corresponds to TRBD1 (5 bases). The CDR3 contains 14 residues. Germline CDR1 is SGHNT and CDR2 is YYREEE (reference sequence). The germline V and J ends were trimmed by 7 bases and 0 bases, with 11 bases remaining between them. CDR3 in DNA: TGTGCCAGCCGTTCAGGGAACTCTGGAAACACCATATATTTT. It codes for CASRSGNSGNTIYF.

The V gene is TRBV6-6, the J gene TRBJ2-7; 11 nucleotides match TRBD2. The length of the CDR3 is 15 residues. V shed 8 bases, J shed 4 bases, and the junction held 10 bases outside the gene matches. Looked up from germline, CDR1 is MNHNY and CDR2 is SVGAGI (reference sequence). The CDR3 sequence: CASLISGRAGYEQYF. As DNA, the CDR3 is TGTGCCAGCCTGATTAGCGGGAGGGCCGGATACGAGCAGTACTTC.

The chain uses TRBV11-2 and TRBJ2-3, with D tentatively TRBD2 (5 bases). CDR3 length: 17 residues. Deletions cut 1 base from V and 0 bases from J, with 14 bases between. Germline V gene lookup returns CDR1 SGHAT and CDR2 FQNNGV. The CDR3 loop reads CASSLVPSLVSTDTQYF. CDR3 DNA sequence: TGTGCCAGCAGCTTAGTCCCCTCACTAGTCAGCACAGATACGCAGTATTTT.

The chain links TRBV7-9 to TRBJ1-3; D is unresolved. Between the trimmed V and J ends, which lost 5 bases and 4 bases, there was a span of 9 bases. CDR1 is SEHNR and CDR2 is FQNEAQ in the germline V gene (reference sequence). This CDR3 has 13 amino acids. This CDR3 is CASSPRGGNTIYF. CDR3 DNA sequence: TGTGCCAGCAGCCCGAGAGGGGGAAACACCATATATTTT. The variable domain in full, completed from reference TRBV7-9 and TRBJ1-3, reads DTGVSQNPRHKITKRGQNVTFRCDPISEHNRLYWYRQTLGQGPEFLTYFQNEAQLEKSRLLSDRFSAERPKGSFSTLEIQRTEQGDSAMYLCASSPRGGNTIYFGEGSWLTVV.

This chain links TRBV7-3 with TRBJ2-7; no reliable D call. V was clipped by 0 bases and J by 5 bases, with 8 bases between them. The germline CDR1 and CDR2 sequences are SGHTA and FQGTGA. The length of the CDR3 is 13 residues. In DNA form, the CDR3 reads TGTGCCAGCAGCTTAACGGCCGTGAACGAGCAGTACTTC. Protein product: CASSLTAVNEQYF.

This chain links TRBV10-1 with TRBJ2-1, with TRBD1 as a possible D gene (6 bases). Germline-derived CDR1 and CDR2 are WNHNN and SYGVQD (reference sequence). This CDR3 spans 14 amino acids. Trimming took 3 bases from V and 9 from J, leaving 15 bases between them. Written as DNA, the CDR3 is TGCGCCAGCAGTGATAGGGTAAAACAGGGTGAGCAGTTCTTC. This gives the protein CASSDRVKQGEQFF.

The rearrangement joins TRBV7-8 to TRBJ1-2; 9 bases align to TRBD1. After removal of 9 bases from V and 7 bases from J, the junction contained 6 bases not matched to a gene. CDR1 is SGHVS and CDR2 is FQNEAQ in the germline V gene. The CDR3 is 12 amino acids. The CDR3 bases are TGTGCCAGAACACAGGGGGCAGGTGGCTACACCTTC. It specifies CARTQGAGGYTF.

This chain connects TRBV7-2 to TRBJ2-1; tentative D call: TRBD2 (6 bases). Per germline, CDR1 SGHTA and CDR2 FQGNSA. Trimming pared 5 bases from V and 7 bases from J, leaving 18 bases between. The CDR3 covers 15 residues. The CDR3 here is CASSPEGGQGNEQFF. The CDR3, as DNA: TGTGCCAGCAGCCCCGAGGGAGGTCAGGGAAATGAGCAGTTCTTC.

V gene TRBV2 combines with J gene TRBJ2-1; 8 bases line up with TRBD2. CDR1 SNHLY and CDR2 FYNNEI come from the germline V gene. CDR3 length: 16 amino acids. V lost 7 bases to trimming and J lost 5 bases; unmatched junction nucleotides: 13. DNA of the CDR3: TGTGCCAGCACCCTAATGGGCACTAGCGGAAACAATGAGCAGTTCTTC. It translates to CASTLMGTSGNNEQFF.

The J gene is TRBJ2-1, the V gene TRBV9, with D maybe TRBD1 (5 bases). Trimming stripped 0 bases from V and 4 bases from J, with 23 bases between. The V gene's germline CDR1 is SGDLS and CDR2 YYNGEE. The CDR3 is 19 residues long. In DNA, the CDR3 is TGTGCCAGCAGCGTAGCAATTCGTGACAGCTTACCAGGGTACAATGAGCAGTTCTTC. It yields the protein CASSVAIRDSLPGYNEQFF.

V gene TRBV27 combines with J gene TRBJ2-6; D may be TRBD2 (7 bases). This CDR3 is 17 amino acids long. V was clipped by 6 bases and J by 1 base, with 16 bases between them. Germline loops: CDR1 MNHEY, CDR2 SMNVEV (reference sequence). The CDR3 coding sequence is TGTGCCAGCAGACCAAGCGAGGGGGGGTCTGGGGCCAACGTCCTGACTTTC. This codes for CASRPSEGGSGANVLTF.

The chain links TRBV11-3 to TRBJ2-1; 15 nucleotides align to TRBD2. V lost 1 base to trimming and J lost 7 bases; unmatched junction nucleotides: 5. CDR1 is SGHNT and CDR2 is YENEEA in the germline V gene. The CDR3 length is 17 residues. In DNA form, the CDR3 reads TGTGCCAGCAGCTTAGGGGCCGGGACTAGCGGGAGGAATGAGCAGTTCTTC. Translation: CASSLGAGTSGRNEQFF.

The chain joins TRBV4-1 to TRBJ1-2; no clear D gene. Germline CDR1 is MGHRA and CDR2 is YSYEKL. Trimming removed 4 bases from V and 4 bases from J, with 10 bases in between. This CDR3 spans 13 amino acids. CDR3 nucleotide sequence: TGCGCCAGCAGCCGACCGGGTGCCTATGGCTACACCTTC. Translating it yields CASSRPGAYGYTF.

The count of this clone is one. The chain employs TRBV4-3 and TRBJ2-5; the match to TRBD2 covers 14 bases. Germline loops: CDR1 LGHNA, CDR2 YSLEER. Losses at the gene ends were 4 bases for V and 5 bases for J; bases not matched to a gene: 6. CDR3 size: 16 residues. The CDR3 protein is CASSPGLAGDWETQYF. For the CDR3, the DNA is TGCGCCAGCAGCCCGGGACTAGCGGGAGATTGGGAGACCCAGTACTTC.

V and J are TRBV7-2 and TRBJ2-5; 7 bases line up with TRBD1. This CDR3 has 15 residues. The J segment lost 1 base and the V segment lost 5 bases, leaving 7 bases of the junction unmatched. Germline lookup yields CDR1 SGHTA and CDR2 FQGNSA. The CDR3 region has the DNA TGTGCCAGCAGCCCGCGGACAGGACGCCAAGAGACCCAGTACTTC. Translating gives CASSPRTGRQETQYF.

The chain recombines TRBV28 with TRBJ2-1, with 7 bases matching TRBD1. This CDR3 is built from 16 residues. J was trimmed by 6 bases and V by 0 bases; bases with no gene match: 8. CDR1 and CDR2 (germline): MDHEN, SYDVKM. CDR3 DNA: TGTGCCAGCAGTTTATGCGGGACAGTTAACCCCAATGAGCAGTTCTTC. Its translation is CASSLCGTVNPNEQFF. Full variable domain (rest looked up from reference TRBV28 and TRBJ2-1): DVKVTQSSRYLVKRTGEKVFLECVQDMDHENMFWYRQDPGLGLRLIYFSYDVKMKEKGDIPEGYSVSREKKERFSLILESASTNQTSMYLCASSLCGTVNPNEQFFGPGTRLTVL.

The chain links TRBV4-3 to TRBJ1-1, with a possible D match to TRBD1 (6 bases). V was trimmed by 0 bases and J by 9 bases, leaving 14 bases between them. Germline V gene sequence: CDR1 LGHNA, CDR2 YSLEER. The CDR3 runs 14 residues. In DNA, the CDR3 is TGCGCCAGCAGCCAAGATGATAACAGGGTCCAAGCTTTCTTT. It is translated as CASSQDDNRVQAFF.

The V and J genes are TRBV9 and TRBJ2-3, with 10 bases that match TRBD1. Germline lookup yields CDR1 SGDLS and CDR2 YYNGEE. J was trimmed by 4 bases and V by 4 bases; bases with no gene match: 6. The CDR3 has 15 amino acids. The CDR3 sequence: CASSLRTGGSDTQYF. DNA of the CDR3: TGTGCCAGCAGCTTGAGGACAGGGGGATCAGATACGCAGTATTTT.

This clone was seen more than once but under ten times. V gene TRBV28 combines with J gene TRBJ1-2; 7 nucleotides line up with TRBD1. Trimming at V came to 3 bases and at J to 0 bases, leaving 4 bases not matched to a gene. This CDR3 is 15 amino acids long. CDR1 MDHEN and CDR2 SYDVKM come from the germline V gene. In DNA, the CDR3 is TGTGCCAGCAGTTTGGGACAGTACTCTAACTATGGCTACACCTTC. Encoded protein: CASSLGQYSNYGYTF.

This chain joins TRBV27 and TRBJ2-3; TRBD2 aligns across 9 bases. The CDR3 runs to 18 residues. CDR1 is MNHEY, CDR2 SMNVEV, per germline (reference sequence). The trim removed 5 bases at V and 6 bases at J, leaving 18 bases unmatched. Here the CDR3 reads CASSAPGLAPATGDTQYF. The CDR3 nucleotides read TGTGCCAGCAGTGCCCCGGGACTAGCTCCCGCAACAGGGGATACGCAGTATTTT.

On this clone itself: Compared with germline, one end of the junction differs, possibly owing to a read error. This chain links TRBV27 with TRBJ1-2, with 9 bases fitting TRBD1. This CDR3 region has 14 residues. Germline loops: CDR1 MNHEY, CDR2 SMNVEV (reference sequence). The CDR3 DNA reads TGTGCCAGCAGTTGTACAGGGGGCGTTTGTGGCTACGCCTTC. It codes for CASSCTGGVCGYAF.

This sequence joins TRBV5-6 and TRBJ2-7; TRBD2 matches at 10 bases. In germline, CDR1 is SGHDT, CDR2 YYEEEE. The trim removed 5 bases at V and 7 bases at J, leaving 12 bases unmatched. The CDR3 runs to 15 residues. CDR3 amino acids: CASRLGTSVPREQYF. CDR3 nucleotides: TGTGCCAGCAGGCTGGGGACTAGCGTTCCCCGGGAGCAGTACTTC.

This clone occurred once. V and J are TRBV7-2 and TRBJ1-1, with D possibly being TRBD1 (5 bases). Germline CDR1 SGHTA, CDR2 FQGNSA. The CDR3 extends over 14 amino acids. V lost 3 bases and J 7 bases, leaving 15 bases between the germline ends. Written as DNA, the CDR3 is TGTGCCAGCAGCTTTGGGGCCGGTCGCGATGAAGCTTTCTTT. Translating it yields CASSFGAGRDEAFF.

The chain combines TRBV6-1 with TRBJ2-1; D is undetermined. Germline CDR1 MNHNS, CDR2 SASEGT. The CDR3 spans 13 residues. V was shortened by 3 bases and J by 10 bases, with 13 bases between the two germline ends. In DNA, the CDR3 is TGTGCCAGCAGTGATTTTATGACTCGGGAGCAGTTCTTC. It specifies CASSDFMTREQFF.